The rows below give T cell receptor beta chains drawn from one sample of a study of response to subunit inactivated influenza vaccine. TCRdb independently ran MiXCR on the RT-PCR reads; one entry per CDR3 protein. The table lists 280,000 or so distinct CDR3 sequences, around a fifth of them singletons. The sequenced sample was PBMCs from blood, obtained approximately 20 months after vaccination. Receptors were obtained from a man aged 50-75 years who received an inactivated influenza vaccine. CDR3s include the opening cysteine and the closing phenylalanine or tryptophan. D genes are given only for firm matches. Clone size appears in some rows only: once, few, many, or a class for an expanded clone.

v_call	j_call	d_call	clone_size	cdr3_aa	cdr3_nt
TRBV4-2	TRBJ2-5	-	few	CASSQSPGRQETQYF	TGTGCCAGCAGCCAATCTCCGGGGCGGCAAGAGACCCAGTACTTC
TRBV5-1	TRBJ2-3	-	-	CASSLSSGAFTDTQYF	TGCGCCAGCAGCTTATCAAGCGGAGCCTTCACAGATACGCAGTATTTT
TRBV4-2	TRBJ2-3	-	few	CASSQERGDTQYF	TGTGCCAGCAGCCAAGAAAGAGGTGATACGCAGTATTTT
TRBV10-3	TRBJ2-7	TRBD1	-	CAIGGQGAVYEQYF	TGTGCCATCGGGGGACAGGGGGCCGTCTACGAGCAGTACTTC
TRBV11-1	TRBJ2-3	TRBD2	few	CASSLGTSGGFSTDTQYF	TGTGCCAGCAGCCTGGGGACTAGCGGGGGCTTTAGCACAGATACGCAGTATTTT
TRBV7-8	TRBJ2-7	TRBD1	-	CASSLVGTVSYEQYF	TGTGCCAGCAGCTTAGTTGGGACAGTCTCCTACGAGCAGTACTTC
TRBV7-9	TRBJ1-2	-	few	CASSFLESGGYTF	TGTGCCAGCAGCTTTCTAGAATCTGGGGGCTACACCTTC
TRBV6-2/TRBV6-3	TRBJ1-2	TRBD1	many	CASRRDSRPNYGYTF	TGTGCCAGCAGACGGGACAGCCGCCCGAACTATGGCTACACCTTC
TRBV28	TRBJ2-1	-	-	CASVRDSGSEQFF	TGTGCCAGCGTCCGGGACTCTGGTAGTGAGCAGTTCTTC
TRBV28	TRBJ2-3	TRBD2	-	CASSQLAGGINTDTQYF	TGTGCCAGCAGTCAGCTAGCGGGAGGGATCAACACAGATACGCAGTATTTT
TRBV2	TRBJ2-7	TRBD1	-	CASSGGTGRNEQYF	TGTGCCAGCAGTGGCGGGACAGGGCGTAACGAGCAGTACTTC
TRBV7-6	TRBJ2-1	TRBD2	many	CASSGREGEQFF	TGTGCCAGCTCCGGGCGGGAGGGTGAGCAGTTCTTC
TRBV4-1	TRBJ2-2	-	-	CASSQRADPGTGELFF	TGCGCCAGCAGCCAGAGAGCTGACCCGGGCACCGGGGAGCTGTTTTTT
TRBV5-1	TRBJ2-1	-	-	CASSRDTRSYNEQFF	TGCGCCAGCAGCCGGGACACCCGCTCCTACAATGAGCAGTTCTTC
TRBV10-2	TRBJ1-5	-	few	CASKGREDQPQHF	TGCGCCAGCAAAGGGAGGGAAGACCAGCCCCAGCATTTT
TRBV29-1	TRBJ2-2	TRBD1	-	CSVDRTGGTGELFF	TGCAGCGTTGATCGGACAGGGGGCACCGGGGAGCTGTTTTTT
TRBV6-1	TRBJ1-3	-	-	CASSSGTFGNTIYF	TGTGCCAGCAGCTCTGGGACATTCGGAAACACCATATATTTT
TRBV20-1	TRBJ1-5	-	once	CWVLGEHF	TGCTGGGTCTTGGGGGAGCATTTT
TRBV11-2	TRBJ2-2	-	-	CASSSEAFTVTGELFF	TGTGCCAGCAGCTCAGAGGCCTTTACCGTCACCGGGGAGCTGTTTTTT
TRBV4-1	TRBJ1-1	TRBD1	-	CASKSTGGTGGAFF	TGCGCCAGCAAGAGCACAGGGGGGACAGGGGGAGCTTTCTTT
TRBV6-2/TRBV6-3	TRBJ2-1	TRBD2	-	CASRSLAGNFF	TGTGCCAGCAGGTCTCTAGCGGGAAATTTCTTC
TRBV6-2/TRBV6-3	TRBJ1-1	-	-	CASSYQVLPAEAFF	TGTGCCAGCAGTTACCAGGTTCTCCCAGCTGAAGCTTTCTTT
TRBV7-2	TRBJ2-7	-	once	CASSLGQRAYEQYF	TGTGCCAGCAGCTTGGGGCAGAGAGCCTACGAGCAGTACTTC
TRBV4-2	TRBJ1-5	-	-	CASSQDLLNIVSNQPQHF	TGTGCCAGCAGCCAAGATCTTCTGAACATCGTTTCCAATCAGCCCCAGCATTTT
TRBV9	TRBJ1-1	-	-	CASSVATRDTEAFF	TGTGCCAGCAGCGTAGCTACAAGGGACACTGAAGCTTTCTTT
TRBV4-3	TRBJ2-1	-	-	CASSQDAGRAYNEQFF	TGCGCCAGCAGCCAAGATGCGGGTCGGGCCTACAATGAGCAGTTCTTC
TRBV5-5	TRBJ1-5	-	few	CASSRSGAGGGNQPQHF	TGTGCCAGCAGCAGAAGCGGTGCGGGCGGAGGGAATCAGCCCCAGCATTTT
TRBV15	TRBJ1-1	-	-	CATSRGGQFEAFF	TGTGCCACCAGCAGAGGAGGTCAGTTCGAAGCTTTCTTT
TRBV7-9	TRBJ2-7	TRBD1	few	CASSLPTGVPYEQYF	TGTGCCAGCAGCTTACCTACAGGGGTTCCCTACGAGCAGTACTTC
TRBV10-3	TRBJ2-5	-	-	CAISGGATTGGTQYF	TGTGCCATCAGTGGGGGCGCGACGACCGGGGGGACCCAGTACTTC
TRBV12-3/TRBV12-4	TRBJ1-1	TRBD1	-	CASSPGQKAFF	TGTGCCAGCAGCCCGGGACAGAAAGCTTTCTTT
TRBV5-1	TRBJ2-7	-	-	CASSFAMGYEQYF	TGCGCCAGCAGTTTTGCGATGGGGTACGAGCAGTACTTC
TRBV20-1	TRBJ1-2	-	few	CSAIGGDFYGYTF	TGCAGTGCTATCGGGGGCGATTTCTATGGCTACACCTTC
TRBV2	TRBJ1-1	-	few	CASSVKGSGTEAFF	TGTGCCAGCAGTGTAAAAGGGTCGGGGACTGAAGCTTTCTTT
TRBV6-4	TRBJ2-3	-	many	CASREGYFTDTQYF	TGTGCCAGCAGGGAAGGGTACTTCACAGATACGCAGTATTTT
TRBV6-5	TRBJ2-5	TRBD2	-	CASSYGGGGIETQYF	TGTGCCAGCAGTTACGGCGGGGGAGGAATAGAGACCCAGTACTTC
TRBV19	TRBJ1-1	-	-	CASSYRDPGITEAFF	TGTGCCAGTAGTTACCGGGACCCGGGTATCACTGAAGCTTTCTTT
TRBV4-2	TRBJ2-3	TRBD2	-	CASSPETSGGVIDTQYF	TGTGCCAGCAGCCCTGAGACGAGCGGGGGGGTGATAGATACGCAGTATTTT
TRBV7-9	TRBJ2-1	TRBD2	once	CASSYWTSGNHNEQFF	TGTGCCAGCAGCTATTGGACTAGCGGGAACCACAATGAGCAGTTCTTC
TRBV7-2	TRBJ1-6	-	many	CASSLVGSRNSPLHF	TGTGCCAGCAGCTTAGTCGGCAGCCGAAATTCACCCCTCCACTTT
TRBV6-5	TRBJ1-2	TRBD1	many	CASSNQAGTGTF	TGTGCCAGCAGTAATCAAGCCGGGACAGGGACCTTC
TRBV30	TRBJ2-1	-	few	CAWSVGGYNEQFF	TGTGCCTGGAGTGTAGGGGGCTACAATGAGCAGTTCTTC
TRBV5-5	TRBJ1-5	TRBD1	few	CASRTGVGNQPQHF	TGTGCCAGCAGGACAGGGGTGGGCAATCAGCCCCAGCATTTT
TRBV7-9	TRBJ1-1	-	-	CAILNTEAFF	TGTGCCATATTGAACACTGAAGCTTTCTTT
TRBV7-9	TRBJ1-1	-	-	CASSLVGGTKAFF	TGTGCCAGCAGCTTAGTTGGCGGGACTAAAGCTTTCTTT
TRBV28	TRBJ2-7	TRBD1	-	CASSLSGWTGSYEQYF	TGTGCCAGCAGTTTATCTGGGTGGACAGGGTCATACGAGCAGTACTTC
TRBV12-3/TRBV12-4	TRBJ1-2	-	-	CASSDLQGRGYTF	TGTGCCAGCAGCGATCTTCAGGGGAGAGGCTACACCTTC
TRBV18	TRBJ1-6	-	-	CASSPPASPLHF	TGTGCCAGCTCACCACCGGCTTCACCCCTCCACTTT
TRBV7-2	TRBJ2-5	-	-	CASSLAAPTGRETQYF	TGTGCCAGCAGCTTAGCGGCCCCTACGGGGCGGGAGACCCAGTACTTC
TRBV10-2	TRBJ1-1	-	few	CASSAGTQNTEAFF	TGCGCCAGCAGTGCCGGGACCCAGAACACTGAAGCTTTCTTT
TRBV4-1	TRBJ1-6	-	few	CASSQGGQVNSPLHF	TGCGCCAGCAGCCAAGGCGGGCAGGTTAATTCACCCCTCCACTTT
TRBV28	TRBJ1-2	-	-	CASRDRGRSNYGYTF	TGTGCCAGCAGAGATAGGGGACGGAGTAACTATGGCTACACCTTC
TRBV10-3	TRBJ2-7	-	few	CASNRDQSNYEQYF	TGTGCCAGTAACCGGGACCAAAGTAACTACGAGCAGTACTTC
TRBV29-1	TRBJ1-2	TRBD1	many	CSALGQGALGLNGYTF	TGCAGCGCTCTCGGACAGGGGGCTCTAGGACTCAATGGCTACACCTTC
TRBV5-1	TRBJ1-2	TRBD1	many	CASSLAGTGGTANYGYTF	TGCGCCAGCAGCTTGGCCGGGACAGGGGGCACGGCTAACTATGGCTACACCTTC